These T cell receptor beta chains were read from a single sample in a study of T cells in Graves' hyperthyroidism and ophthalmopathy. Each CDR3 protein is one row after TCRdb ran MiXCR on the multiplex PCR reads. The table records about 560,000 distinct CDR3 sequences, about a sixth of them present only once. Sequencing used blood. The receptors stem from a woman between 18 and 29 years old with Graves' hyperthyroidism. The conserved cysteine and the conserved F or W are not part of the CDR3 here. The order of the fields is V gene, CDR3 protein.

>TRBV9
ASSVWSRGGGGEQF
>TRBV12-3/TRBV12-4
ASSYHSQLNTEAF
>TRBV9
ASSVDLAGGGETQY
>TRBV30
AWSLTYQVTLYEQY
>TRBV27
ASRPRQGKGNTEAF
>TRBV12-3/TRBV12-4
ASSPQGGRTDNEQF
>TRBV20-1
SARDLQRSGLGGYT
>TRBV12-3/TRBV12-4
ASSTTGDYGYT
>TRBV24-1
ATSDHREVGETQY
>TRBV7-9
ASSSSGSGNTIY
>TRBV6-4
ASSGTGTGGSDTQY
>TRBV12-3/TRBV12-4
ASSPYKSYEQY
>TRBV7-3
ASSLTPNEQF
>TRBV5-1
ASSLVSGVTEAF
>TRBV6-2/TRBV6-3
ASSYPPLYRISPQH
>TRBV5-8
ASNDFGVSSYNEQF
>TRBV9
ASSAPGSGNTIY
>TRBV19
ASSIRAGGPQH
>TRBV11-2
ASSFGGLANEQF
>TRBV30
AWSRGAAETQY
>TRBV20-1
SARDSRGSTNEKLF
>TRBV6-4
ASSPRGAEGDEQY
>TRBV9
ASSPRRGQSTDTQY
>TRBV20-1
SASILAGGPDEQF
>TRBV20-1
SPNRVTGNEQF
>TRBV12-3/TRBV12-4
ASSLAGGLGYT
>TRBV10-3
AISGASGQETQY
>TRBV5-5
ASRSGLAGGPTQY
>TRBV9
ASSVVPTGAGRGYT
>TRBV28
ASSQGAGVFPSTDTQY
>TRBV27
ASGSLEQY
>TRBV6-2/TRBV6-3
ASSNPTGLAQEKLF
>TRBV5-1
ASTGTGATNEKLF
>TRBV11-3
ASSSPGQFSGVPYEQY
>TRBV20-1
SARGGGEAF
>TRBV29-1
SVTRTAQETQY
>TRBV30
AWSSGQNNQPQH
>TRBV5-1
ASSLVRTGGYTEAF
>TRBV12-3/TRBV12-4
ASGWGTGGNHGYT
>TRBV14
ASSQVGTSPLH
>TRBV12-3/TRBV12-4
ASSWDTQETQY
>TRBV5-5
AGSLSLAGVGEQF
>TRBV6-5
ASSGDSYEQY
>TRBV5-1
ASSPRQGVIEAF
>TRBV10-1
ASRAMLTGELF
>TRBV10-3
AISKRDDEQY
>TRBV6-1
ASSGVAGAADTQY
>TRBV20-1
SARGQGDYGYT
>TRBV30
AWAEAGAGGYEQY
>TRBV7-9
ASSLGAVHEQY
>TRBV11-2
ASSDLTRFNEQF
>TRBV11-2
ASSFLTSYEQY
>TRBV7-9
ASSPGWGDQPQH
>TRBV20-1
SARDFGTSGGRNEQF
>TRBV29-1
SAILGSSYEQY
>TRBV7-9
ASSHSTGLAGDYEQF
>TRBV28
ASSFGGPEAQY
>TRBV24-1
ATATSGRRTDTQY
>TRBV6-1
ASSPLGGGRWTEAF
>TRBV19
ASSGHLAGVKNIQY